The 17 T cell receptor beta chains given below trace back to one sample, sequenced in a study of blood T cell repertoires in COVID-19. Sequenced by immunoSEQ multiplex PCR; TCRdb stores in-frame clones only, minus some. Among 300,000 to 450,000 clones listed, 85% to 90% were seen once. Sequenced sample: PBMCs or T cells enriched from blood (not recorded which). The receptor set was obtained from a man between 18 and 35 years old who had recovered from COVID-19.

The gene calls are TRBV7-9 and TRBJ2-7, with 7 bases fitting TRBD1. The CDR3 is made up of 15 amino acids. Germline V lookup: CDR1 SEHNR, CDR2 FQNEAQ (reference sequence). Trimming removed 8 bases from V and 2 bases from J; junction bases left unmatched: 12. CDR3 nucleotides: TGTGCCAGCGGACGACAGGGAACGATCGCCTACGAGCAGTACTTC. Translated: CASGRQGTIAYEQYF.

The rearrangement links TRBV28 to TRBJ2-3; weak D call: TRBD1 (5 bases). CDR1 is MDHEN, CDR2 SYDVKM, per germline. The CDR3 length is 11 residues. Deletions cut 8 bases from V and 6 bases from J, with 9 bases between. CDR3: CASCRADTQYF. Here the CDR3 DNA reads TGTGCCAGCTGCAGGGCGGATACGCAGTATTTT.

V and J are TRBV3-1 (or the pseudogene TRBV3-2) and TRBJ1-1; TRBD1 aligns across 7 bases. This CDR3 is built from 16 residues. Germline assignment: CDR1 LGHDT and CDR2 YNNKEL (reference sequence). V was pared by 1 base and J by 4 bases, with 9 bases of the junction left unmatched. In DNA, the CDR3 is TGTGCCAGCAGCCAAGTACAGGGGTCGGTCGTCACTGAAGCTTTCTTT. This encodes CASSQVQGSVVTEAFF.

The V gene is TRBV7-9, the J gene TRBJ2-1, with TRBD2 matching 10 bases. V lost 6 bases and J lost 6; bases outside the gene matches: 5. The germline V gene encodes CDR1 SEHNR and CDR2 FQNEAQ (reference sequence). This CDR3 has 14 residues. CDR3 DNA sequence: TGTGCCAGCAGAACTAGCGGGACTTCCAATGAGCAGTTCTTC. Its protein is CASRTSGTSNEQFF.

The chain couples TRBV6-2 or TRBV6-3 to TRBJ2-1; TRBD2 agrees at 7 bases. The CDR3 is made up of 16 amino acids. Germline CDR1 is MNHEY and CDR2 is SVGEGT. V trimming: 5 bases; J trimming: 2 bases; junction bases outside the gene matches: 9. The CDR3 is CASSGRLAGAYNEQFF. CDR3 in DNA: TGTGCCAGCAGTGGTCGACTAGCTGGGGCCTACAATGAGCAGTTCTTC.

The count of this clone is one. This chain uses TRBV5-4 with TRBJ1-6, with 10 bases aligning to TRBD1. The CDR3 sequence is 15 residues long. CDR1 is SGHNT, CDR2 YYREEE, per germline (reference sequence). V dropped 3 bases and J dropped 6; count of bases not matched to a gene: 3. The CDR3 loop reads CASSWGQGLNSPLHF. As DNA, the CDR3 is TGTGCCAGCAGCTGGGGACAGGGGCTTAATTCACCCCTCCACTTT.

V gene TRBV19 combines with J gene TRBJ1-1, with unresolved D. V lost 1 base and J 3 bases, leaving 18 bases between the germline ends. This CDR3 comprises 17 residues. Germline CDR1 is LNHDA and CDR2 is SQIVND (reference sequence). The CDR3 bases are TGTGCCAGTAGTATAGGTCTGGCGGGCCCCTGGGACACTGAAGCTTTCTTT. Translating gives CASSIGLAGPWDTEAFF.

This clone occurred once. The chain recombines TRBV9 with TRBJ2-3; TRBD2 matches 7 bases. The CDR3 runs to 13 residues. V gave up 7 bases and J gave up 4 bases; unmatched junction bases: 6. Germline lookup yields CDR1 SGDLS and CDR2 YYNGEE. This CDR3 reads CASERLAPDTQYF. The CDR3 DNA is TGTGCCAGCGAGAGACTAGCCCCAGATACGCAGTATTTT. The entire variable domain, with the rest obtained from reference TRBV9 and TRBJ2-3, is as follows: DSGVTQTPKHLITATGQRVTLRCSPRSGDLSVYWYQQSLDQGLQFLIQYYNGEERAKGNILERFSAQQFPDLHSELNLSSLELGDSALYFCASERLAPDTQYFGPGTRLTVL.

The chain is built from TRBV9 and TRBJ1-5; the D is unclear. Germline V lookup: CDR1 SGDLS, CDR2 YYNGEE. CDR3 length: 15 amino acids. Trimming removed 0 bases from V and 3 bases from J, with 10 bases in between. The CDR3 DNA is TGTGCCAGCAGCGTAGATGGGAGGGACAATCAGCCCCAGCATTTT. The encoded protein is CASSVDGRDNQPQHF.

This chain links TRBV15 with TRBJ1-5, with D unresolved. The V end was cut by 3 bases, the J end by 0 bases, with 9 bases between. The CDR3 consists of 15 residues. Germline CDR1 LNHNV, CDR2 YYDKDF (reference sequence). The CDR3 reads CATSSPPSSNQPQHF. For the CDR3, the DNA is TGTGCCACCAGCAGTCCCCCCAGTAGCAATCAGCCCCAGCATTTT.

The chain carries TRBV2 and TRBJ2-3; TRBD1 matches 8 bases. Germline V gene data show CDR1 as SNHLY and CDR2 as FYNNEI. Germline trimming cut 6 bases from V and 5 bases from J; bases unmatched to any gene: 13. The CDR3 totals 16 residues. CDR3 coding DNA: TGTGCCAGCAGGAATTGGGACAGGAAGGACTTAGATACGCAGTATTTT. Protein: CASRNWDRKDLDTQYF.

Only a few counts were recorded for this clone. This chain connects TRBV19 to TRBJ2-7; weak D call: TRBD1 (6 bases). The length of the CDR3 is 15 residues. The V end was cut by 5 bases, the J end by 8 bases, with 22 bases between. From germline, CDR1 is LNHDA and CDR2 SQIVND (reference sequence). The CDR3 sequence: CASSPAGTNLVKQYF. The CDR3 bases are TGTGCCAGTAGTCCCGCCGGGACAAACTTGGTAAAGCAGTACTTC.

The CDR3 here is CASSSAGTAGNTIYF. The CDR3 nucleotides are TGTGCCAGCAGCTCCGCCGGGACAGCTGGAAACACCATATATTTT. The rearrangement links TRBV7-6 to TRBJ1-3; 7 nucleotides align to TRBD1. CDR3 length equals 15 residues. CDR1 and CDR2 (germline): SGHVS, FNYEAQ. The V gene end was trimmed by 4 bases and the J gene end by 2 bases; junction bases not matched to a gene: 5.

This chain links TRBV29-1 with TRBJ1-5; 10 positions agree with TRBD1. The CDR3 length is 14 residues. With 6 bases clipped from V and 3 bases from J, the junction kept 5 bases outside the gene matches. Germline values: CDR1 SQVTM, CDR2 ANQGSEA. The CDR3 DNA reads TGCAGCGTCTCGGGACAGGGGAACAATCAGCCCCAGCATTTT. This sequence encodes CSVSGQGNNQPQHF.

The J gene is TRBJ2-2, the V gene TRBV29-1; 11 nucleotides match TRBD2. V was pared by 1 base and J by 4 bases, with 8 bases of the junction left unmatched. This CDR3 has 17 amino acids. The germline V gene encodes CDR1 SQVTM and CDR2 ANQGSEA. CDR3 sequence (DNA): TGCAGCGTTGAAGGGCTAGCGGGAGGCGGGGGCACCGGGGAGCTGTTTTTT. This codes for CSVEGLAGGGGTGELFF.

The chain employs TRBV2 and TRBJ2-3, with TRBD1 identical over 9 bases. The V gene's germline CDR1 is SNHLY and CDR2 FYNNEI. Trimming took 4 bases from V and 6 from J; bases not matched to a gene: 2. The CDR3 is made up of 13 amino acids. Here the CDR3 reads CASSGDREDTQYF. The CDR3 DNA sequence: TGTGCCAGCAGTGGGGACAGGGAGGATACGCAGTATTTT.

The V and J genes are TRBV6-5 and TRBJ2-7; 7 nucleotides align to TRBD1. Per germline, CDR1 MNHEY and CDR2 SVGAGI. Trimming at V came to 2 bases and at J to 3 bases, leaving 4 bases not matched to a gene. CDR3 length: 14 residues. CDR3 in DNA: TGTGCCAGCAGTTACACGGGACAGAACTACGAGCAGTACTTC. Amino acids: CASSYTGQNYEQYF.